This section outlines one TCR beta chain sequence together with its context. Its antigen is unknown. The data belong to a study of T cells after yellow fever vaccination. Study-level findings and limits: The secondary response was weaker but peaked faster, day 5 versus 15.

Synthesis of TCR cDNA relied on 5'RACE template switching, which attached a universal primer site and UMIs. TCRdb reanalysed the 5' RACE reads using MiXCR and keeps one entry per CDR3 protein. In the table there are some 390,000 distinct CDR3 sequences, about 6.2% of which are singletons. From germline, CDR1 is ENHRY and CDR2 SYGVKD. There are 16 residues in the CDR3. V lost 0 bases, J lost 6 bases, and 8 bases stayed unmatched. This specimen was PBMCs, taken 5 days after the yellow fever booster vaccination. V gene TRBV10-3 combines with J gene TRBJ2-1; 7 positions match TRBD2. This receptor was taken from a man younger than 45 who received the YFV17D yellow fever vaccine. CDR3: CAISESGREPLNEQFF. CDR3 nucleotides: TGTGCCATCAGTGAGTCCGGGCGGGAGCCGCTCAATGAGCAGTTCTTC.